This is a list of T cell receptor beta chains from one sample in a study of PD-1 blockade in classical Hodgkin lymphoma. Profiled with immunoSEQ multiplex PCR; TCRdb holds only in-frame clones, not every one. The data hold about 90,000 clones, with 80% to 95% observed a single time. Sample: peripheral blood mononuclear cells (PBMCs), taken before the second cycle of nivolumab. The receptors were sampled from a human donor with classical Hodgkin lymphoma. Each CDR3 is given with its conserved first and last residue. D genes are given only for firm matches. The listing skips clone size in some rows; elsewhere it reads once, few, many or a size class.

clone_size j_call v_call d_call cdr3_nt cdr3_aa
- TRBJ2-7 TRBV25-1 - TGTGCCAGCAGTGAATTTAAGGGGGTCGGGTATGAGCAGTACTTC CASSEFKGVGYEQYF
once TRBJ2-2 TRBV5-1 - TGCGCCAGCAGCGCAGGCACGAACACCGGGGAGCTGTTTTTT CASSAGTNTGELFF
- TRBJ2-1 TRBV19 TRBD2 TGTGCCAGTAGTATGGGGAGGGTTGGCAATGAGCAGTTCTTC CASSMGRVGNEQFF
- TRBJ2-1 TRBV6-4 TRBD1 TGTGCCAGCAGTGAAAGGGCGGACAGGGGGGGATACAATGAGCAGTTCTTC CASSERADRGGYNEQFF
- TRBJ2-7 TRBV28 TRBD1 TGTGCCAGCAGGGCTCCGGGACAGGAAACCTACGAGCAGTACTTC CASRAPGQETYEQYF
- TRBJ2-1 TRBV11-1 - TGTGCCAGCAGGAGAAACAATGAGCAGTTCTTC CASRRNNEQFF
- TRBJ2-1 TRBV29-1 - TGCAGCGTTGAAGGCACGGGGCAGTTCTTC CSVEGTGQFF
- TRBJ2-3 TRBV27 - TGTGCCAGCAGCCCAGACACGCCGGGCACAGATACGCAGTATTTT CASSPDTPGTDTQYF
- TRBJ1-2 TRBV6-6 TRBD1 TGTGCCAGCAGTTATCAGGGGGACTATGGCTACACCTTC CASSYQGDYGYTF
- TRBJ1-1 TRBV6-5 TRBD1 TGTGCCAGCGGCCCGCGGGACAGGGGGGACACTGAAGCTTTCTTT CASGPRDRGDTEAFF
few TRBJ2-7 TRBV2 - TGTGCCAGCACACTTTTAAGGACATTCGAGCAGTACTTC CASTLLRTFEQYF
- TRBJ2-1 TRBV11-3 - TGTGCCAGCAGCTTATCTACAGGGCCGTACGAGCAGTTCTTC CASSLSTGPYEQFF
few TRBJ1-2 TRBV2 - TGTGCCAGCAGTGATGGCACAGCCTATGGCTACACCTTC CASSDGTAYGYTF
- TRBJ2-5 TRBV27 - TGTGCCAGCAGTTTATACAGAAAAGAAGAGACCCAGTACTTC CASSLYRKEETQYF
- TRBJ2-5 TRBV7-8 - TGTGCCAGCAGCCAGGGGCTGAGGGAGACCCAGTACTTC CASSQGLRETQYF
- TRBJ2-7 TRBV5-1 TRBD2 TGCGCCAGCAGCTCCTTCGAGCGGGAGGGTTACGAGCAGTACTTC CASSSFEREGYEQYF
- TRBJ2-2 TRBV27 - TGTGCCAGCAGTTTATCCCCGAACACCGGGGAGCTGTTTTTT CASSLSPNTGELFF